The source of this TCR beta chain is a study of blood T cell repertoires in COVID-19. TCRdb's copy holds only in-frame clones and misses some; the assay was immunoSEQ multiplex PCR. The sample holds some 40,000 clones, around nine tenths seen once. CDR3 length equals 14 residues. Trimming left V 9 bases short and J 2 bases short, with 14 bases between. The germline V gene has CDR1 MNHEY and CDR2 SVGAGI. The receptor comes from a man between 50 and 59 years old with COVID-19, enrolled during active disease. The sequenced sample was peripheral blood. This chain uses TRBV6-5 with TRBJ1-3; D uncertain. The CDR3 DNA reads TGTGCCAGTATCCTCCGGGTGACTGGAAACACCATATATTTT. Its translation: CASILRVTGNTIYF.